These 29 T cell receptor beta chains were sequenced from one sample in a study of T cell responses to AZD1222 COVID-19 vaccine. This table comes from immunoSEQ multiplex PCR, and its TCRdb copy is limited to in-frame clones, with some not included. This sample has 100,000 to 150,000 clones; just over 85% occur once, and the top ten carry about 7.4%. Sequencing was performed on peripheral blood, taken on day 0 of AZD1222 vaccination. The receptors shown here come from an adult in good health.

The sample holds one count of this clone. V and J are TRBV18 and TRBJ2-7; D may be TRBD1 or TRBD2 (7 bases each). CDR1 KGHSH and CDR2 LQKENI come from the germline V gene. The V end lost 3 bases, the J end lost 0 bases, and 15 bases lay between the germline ends. This CDR3 spans 16 amino acids. CDR3 sequence reads: CASSPGTAGHSYEQYF. The CDR3 DNA follows: TGTGCCAGCTCACCCGGGACAGCGGGACACTCCTACGAGCAGTACTTC.

V and J are TRBV29-1 and TRBJ2-3, with 10 bases fitting TRBD2. This CDR3 comprises 13 residues. CDR1 is SQVTM and CDR2 is ANQGSEA in the germline V gene. J gave up 5 bases and V 3 bases, and 2 bases lay outside the gene matches. The CDR3 loop is CSVEVAGGDTQYF. DNA of the CDR3: TGCAGCGTTGAGGTAGCGGGAGGAGATACGCAGTATTTT.

This chain connects TRBV5-1 to TRBJ2-2; D not certain. Looked up from germline, CDR1 is SGHRS and CDR2 is YFSETQ. This CDR3 is 13 amino acids long. V was cut by 3 bases and J by 7 bases, with 10 bases left in between. DNA of the CDR3: TGCGCCAGCAGCTGGAGAGTTGACGGGGAGCTGTTTTTT. As protein: CASSWRVDGELFF. The full variable domain, completed using reference TRBV5-1 and TRBJ2-2, is KAGVTQTPRYLIKTRGQQVTLSCSPISGHRSVSWYQQTPGQGLQFLFEYFSETQRNKGNFPGRFSGRQFSNSRSEMNVSTLELGDSALYLCASSWRVDGELFFGEGSRLTVL.

This clone turned up a few times. The J gene is TRBJ1-3, the V gene TRBV15; no reliable D call. Trimming cost V 0 bases and J 0 bases, with 6 bases left between them. This CDR3 has 15 residues. CDR1 and CDR2 from the germline V gene are LNHNV and YYDKDF (reference sequence). CDR3 DNA sequence: TGTGCCACCAGCAGAGAAGGTTTCTCTGGAAACACCATATATTTT. Protein: CATSREGFSGNTIYF.

The rearrangement links TRBV15 to TRBJ1-1, with D unresolved. Trimming removed 4 bases at V and 3 bases at J, with 9 bases between. Germline CDR1 reads LNHNV; CDR2 reads YYDKDF (reference sequence). The CDR3 has 13 residues. The DNA of the CDR3 is TGTGCCACCAGCATGACCGGCTACACTGAAGCTTTCTTT. Translation gives CATSMTGYTEAFF.

The chain is built from TRBV19 and TRBJ1-6; D call uncertain. The CDR3 totals 14 residues. Germline CDR1 LNHDA, CDR2 SQIVND (reference sequence). V was shortened by 3 bases and J by 8 bases, with 11 bases between the two germline ends. CDR3 sequence: CASSILFTDSPLHF. The CDR3 DNA reads TGTGCCAGTAGTATCCTCTTCACGGATTCACCCCTCCACTTT.

Points on this clone: Sequence at one end of the junction differs from germline and may be a read error. The V gene is TRBV28, the J gene TRBJ2-1; 11 bases agree with TRBD2. Germline V lookup: CDR1 MDHEN, CDR2 SYDVKM. This CDR3 comprises 12 residues. The CDR3 sequence is CASSTPLAGELF. CDR3 nucleotide sequence: TGTGCCAGCAGCACCCCACTAGCGGGAGAACTCTTC.

The genes are TRBV6-5 and TRBJ1-2; tentatively, D is TRBD1 (6 bases). The CDR3 consists of 15 residues. The germline V gene encodes CDR1 MNHEY and CDR2 SVGAGI. Trimming left V 2 bases short and J 4 bases short, with 14 bases between. The CDR3 region has the DNA TGTGCCAGCAGTTACATCCAAGGGGGAAGCTATGGCTACACCTTC. Amino acids: CASSYIQGGSYGYTF.

The chain has TRBV12-2 and TRBJ1-6; the tabulated D call, TRBD1, remains unverified against the DNA. TRBV12-2 is tagged as a pseudogene. The CDR3 is made up of 17 amino acids. DNA for the CDR3: TGTGCAAGTCGCTTTTACTTAGTCAACAGGGGGAGATCACCCCTCCACTTT. It translates to CASRFYLVNRGRSPLHF.

The table lists this clone with a count of one. This rearrangement joins TRBV27 to TRBJ1-5; D may be TRBD1 (5 bases). This CDR3 spans 13 amino acids. The germline gives CDR1 MNHEY, CDR2 SMNVEV (reference sequence). The V gene lost 8 bases and the J gene lost 7 bases, with 15 bases spanning the gap. The CDR3 is CASGWDPAQPQHF. In nucleotides, the CDR3 is TGTGCCAGCGGATGGGACCCCGCGCAGCCCCAGCATTTT.

The rearrangement links TRBV7-3 to TRBJ1-2; 9 bases fit TRBD1. Unmatched junction bases numbered 11, after V lost 6 bases and J lost 0 bases. CDR3 length equals 17 residues. CDR1 and CDR2 from the germline V gene are SGHTA and FQGTGA. In DNA, the CDR3 is TGTGCCAGCAGTCCAGCCGGGACAGGGTCGACTAACTATGGCTACACCTTC. It yields the protein CASSPAGTGSTNYGYTF.

The chain links TRBV12-3 or TRBV12-4 to TRBJ1-2, with D possibly TRBD1 on 5 matching bases. This CDR3 spans 13 amino acids. Between the trimmed V and J ends, which lost 7 bases and 2 bases, there was a span of 11 bases. The DNA of the CDR3 is TGTGCCAGCACTCTGACAGCGAACTATGGCTACACCTTC. It specifies CASTLTANYGYTF.

V and J are TRBV10-1 and TRBJ2-2, with D possibly TRBD1 on 6 matching bases. The V end was cut by 0 bases, the J end by 7 bases, with 9 bases between. The CDR3 consists of 14 residues. Looked up from germline, CDR1 is WNHNN and CDR2 is SYGVQD (reference sequence). CDR3 in amino acids: CASSESGQNGELFF. The DNA of the CDR3 is TGCGCCAGCAGTGAGTCAGGACAGAACGGGGAGCTGTTTTTT.

The chain links TRBV5-1 to TRBJ2-3; TRBD2 agrees at 12 bases. CDR1 is SGHRS and CDR2 is YFSETQ in the germline V gene. This CDR3 region has 16 residues. V shed 4 bases and J 4 bases; nucleotides not matched to a gene: 7. The DNA for the CDR3 is TGCGCCAGCAGCCCGAGATCTAGCGGGGGGGCAGATACGCAGTATTTT. Translating gives CASSPRSSGGADTQYF.

As concerns this clone: A read error may explain this, as a much larger clone is one base away. The chain joins TRBV7-3 to TRBJ2-1; 11 bases are a match to TRBD2. The CDR3 is 15 amino acids. Germline V gene lookup returns CDR1 SGHTA and CDR2 FQGTGA. The ends lost 5 bases at V and 4 bases at J; junction bases unmatched: 4. CDR3 amino acids: CASSRGLAEYNEQFF. CDR3 DNA: TGTGCCAGCAGCCGGGGACTAGCGGAATACAATGAGCAGTTCTTC.

The rearrangement joins TRBV28 to TRBJ1-2, with D unresolved. CDR1 is MDHEN, CDR2 SYDVKM, per germline. V gave up 7 bases and J gave up 8 bases, with 14 bases separating them. The CDR3 runs to 12 residues. As DNA, the CDR3 is TGTGCCAGCAAACCGGAGTGGCGGGGCTACACCTTC. Translation: CASKPEWRGYTF.

V usage is TRBV27 and J usage is TRBJ2-2, with 7 bases lining up with TRBD2. Germline CDR1 is MNHEY and CDR2 is SMNVEV (reference sequence). J was trimmed by 0 bases and V by 0 bases; bases with no gene match: 1. The CDR3 sequence is 16 residues long. CDR3 nucleotides: TGTGCCAGCAGTTTATCGGGGGGGGCGAACACCGGGGAGCTGTTTTTT. The encoded protein is CASSLSGGANTGELFF.

The V call is TRBV7-8, the J call TRBJ2-1; a possible D gene is TRBD2 (6 bases). CDR1 is SGHVS and CDR2 is FQNEAQ in the germline V gene. Trimming shortened V by 2 bases and J by 8 bases, and 16 bases separated the two germline ends. There are 15 residues in the CDR3. CDR3 nucleotide sequence: TGTGCCAGCAGCTTATTTGGGACTGGAGGGTATGAGCAGTTCTTC. Translating gives CASSLFGTGGYEQFF.

V usage is TRBV7-2 and J usage is TRBJ2-3; D not certain. Germline CDR1 reads SGHTA; CDR2 reads FQGNSA. The length of the CDR3 is 15 residues. Trimming cost V 3 bases and J 5 bases, with 15 bases left between them. For the CDR3, the DNA is TGTGCCAGCAGCTTTGGCACGGCGTTTGGAGATACGCAGTATTTT. Residues: CASSFGTAFGDTQYF.

This chain connects TRBV19 to TRBJ1-1; maybe TRBD1 (5 bases). The germline V gene has CDR1 LNHDA and CDR2 SQIVND (reference sequence). The CDR3 totals 11 residues. V lost 10 bases and J lost 1, with 7 bases in between. CDR3 bases: TGTGCCACTACAGGGAACACTGAAGCTTTCTTT. It codes for CATTGNTEAFF.

The gene calls are TRBV5-1 and TRBJ2-5; no firm D call. Germline values: CDR1 SGHRS, CDR2 YFSETQ. The length of the CDR3 is 15 residues. Trimming removed 0 bases at V and 5 bases at J, with 14 bases between. CDR3 sequence reads: CASSLDGPGRETQYF. CDR3 DNA sequence: TGCGCCAGCAGCTTGGACGGACCCGGACGGGAGACCCAGTACTTC. The full variable domain, in which reference TRBV5-1 and TRBJ2-5 provide the parts outside the CDR3, is KAGVTQTPRYLIKTRGQQVTLSCSPISGHRSVSWYQQTPGQGLQFLFEYFSETQRNKGNFPGRFSGRQFSNSRSEMNVSTLELGDSALYLCASSLDGPGRETQYFGPGTRLLVL.

The chain uses TRBV30 and TRBJ1-4, with no clear D. Trimming cost V 0 bases and J 7 bases, with 3 bases left between them. CDR3 length: 11 residues. The germline V gene encodes CDR1 GTSNPN and CDR2 SVGIG (reference sequence). The CDR3 is CAWSVGEKLFF. Written as DNA, the CDR3 is TGTGCCTGGAGTGTCGGTGAAAAACTGTTTTTT.

The chain links TRBV12-3 or TRBV12-4 to TRBJ2-7, with D uncertain. The length of the CDR3 is 12 residues. V lost 1 base, J lost 4 bases, and 5 bases lay in between. CDR3 nucleotides: TGTGCCAGCAGTTTAGAGCGTTACGAGCAGTACTTC. Its protein is CASSLERYEQYF.

This rearrangement joins TRBV5-6 to TRBJ2-3; 9 bases agree with TRBD1. The length of the CDR3 is 15 residues. Trimming removed 3 bases from V and 2 bases from J; junction bases left unmatched: 4. Looked up from germline, CDR1 is SGHDT and CDR2 is YYEEEE. In DNA form, the CDR3 reads TGTGCCAGCAGCTACAGACAGGGGGACACAGATACGCAGTATTTT. This sequence encodes CASSYRQGDTDTQYF.

The genes are TRBV28 and TRBJ2-7, with TRBD2 matching 12 bases. The ends lost 3 bases at V and 4 bases at J; junction bases unmatched: 1. The V gene's germline CDR1 is MDHEN and CDR2 SYDVKM. This CDR3 contains 14 residues. CDR3 region: CASSLTSGGYEQYF. CDR3 sequence (DNA): TGTGCCAGCAGTTTGACTAGCGGGGGTTACGAGCAGTACTTC.

Comment on this clone: This sample includes further DNA sequences coding for the same CDR3. The genes are TRBV9 and TRBJ2-7; possibly TRBD2 for D (5 bases). V shed 3 bases and J shed 1 base, with 8 bases lying between them. CDR3 length: 13 residues. Germline CDR1 is SGDLS and CDR2 is YYNGEE. The CDR3 DNA is TGTGCCAGCAGCGCAGGACTGTCCTACGAGCAGTACTTC. Protein sequence: CASSAGLSYEQYF.

The chain recombines TRBV30 with TRBJ1-1; 8 bases map to TRBD1. V was clipped by 3 bases and J by 5 bases; unmatched bases: 11. This CDR3 region has 15 residues. From germline, CDR1 is GTSNPN and CDR2 SVGIG (reference sequence). CDR3: CAWSHRGVMGTEAFF. CDR3 DNA: TGTGCCTGGAGCCACAGGGGGGTAATGGGGACTGAAGCTTTCTTT.

V and J are TRBV19 and TRBJ2-1; D may match TRBD1 or TRBD2 (5 bases each). The CDR3 loop spans 13 amino acids. V was clipped by 3 bases and J by 3 bases, with 6 bases between them. Germline-derived CDR1 and CDR2 are LNHDA and SQIVND (reference sequence). The CDR3 protein is CASSMGDYNEQFF. The CDR3, as DNA: TGTGCCAGTAGTATGGGGGACTACAATGAGCAGTTCTTC.

The CDR3 DNA reads as TGTGCCAGCAGTTTGGGCCCCCGAGGGTATGGCTACACCTTC. It yields the protein CASSLGPRGYGYTF. The genes are TRBV27 and TRBJ1-2, with D unresolved. Germline lookup yields CDR1 MNHEY and CDR2 SMNVEV (reference sequence). Trimming removed 3 bases from V and 5 bases from J, with 13 bases in between. This CDR3 is built from 14 residues.